The clone carrying this TCR beta chain was counted ten times or more. As yet, its antigen is unknown. With V trimmed by 7 bases and J by 9 bases, 7 bases remained unmatched. The CDR3 consists of 14 residues. Germline V gene lookup returns CDR1 ENHRY and CDR2 SYGVKD. It was with a sample-barcoded 5' primer and a J-beta primer mix that a second PCR of roughly 7 to 12 cycles was run. TCRdb reprocessed the 5' RACE reads via MiXCR and lists one record per CDR3 protein. The sample lists roughly 680,000 distinct CDR3 sequences, around 52% occurring once. The data were taken from a study of blood T cells in healthy people across ages. Study-level points and caveats: Using unsorted PBMCs precluded a conclusive naive versus antigen-experienced comparison. A strong correlation was found between TCR beta diversity and the percentage of naive T cells.

The chain is built from TRBV10-3 and TRBJ2-1; 12 bases fit TRBD2. The clonotype originates from a woman at least 80 years old in good health. Sample: blood. The CDR3 coding sequence is TGTGCCATCACAGCTAGCGGGGGGGCTGGTGAGCAGTTCTTC. Translated: CAITASGGAGEQFF.